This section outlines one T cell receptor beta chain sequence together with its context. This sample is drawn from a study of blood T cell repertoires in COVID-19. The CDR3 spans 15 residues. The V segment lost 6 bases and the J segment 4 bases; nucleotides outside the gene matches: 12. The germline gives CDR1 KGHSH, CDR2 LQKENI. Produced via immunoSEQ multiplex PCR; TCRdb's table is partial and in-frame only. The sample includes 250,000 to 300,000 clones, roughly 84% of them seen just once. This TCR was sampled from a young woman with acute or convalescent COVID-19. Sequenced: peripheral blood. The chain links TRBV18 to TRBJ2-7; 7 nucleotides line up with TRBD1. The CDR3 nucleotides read TGTGCCAGCTCGCAGGACAGGCGACGATTTTACGAGCAGTACTTC. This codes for CASSQDRRRFYEQYF.